This record looks at one TCR beta chain sequence and its context. The antigen is unknown. TCR beta cDNA libraries had unique molecular identifiers. Input populations of roughly 0.95 to 10 million T cells gave rise to about 480,000 cDNA molecules. In TCRdb, the PCR reads were re-called with MiXCR into one record per CDR3 protein. This sample has about 400,000 distinct CDR3 sequences, with approximately 33% found just once. This CDR3 contains 15 residues. With 7 bases removed from V and 15 bases from J, the gap between germline ends came to 28 bases. This record comes from a study of post-analysis software for immune sequencing data. At the level of the study: Progressive-relapsing, secondary progressive and relapsing-remitting multiple sclerosis were among the disease courses included.

Study conclusions and caveats: Samples from a shared batch, those prepared together, strongly co-clustered by F measure. Roughly five TRBV segments were more frequent in patients than controls; TRBV5-6, TRBV5-1 and TRBV20-1 belonged to this group. The study found significantly lower normalized Chao1 diversity in multiple sclerosis patients than in controls.

The receptor was derived from a girl aged 10 to 17 with multiple sclerosis. Input material: blood. The V call is TRBV12-3 or TRBV12-4, the J call TRBJ2-4, with D perhaps matching TRBD1 or TRBD2 (5 bases each). CDR3 in DNA: TGTGCCAGCACTATTCCCGGGGACCCCCCTTACGAGCGGTACTTC. Its protein is CASTIPGDPPYERYF.